Included here is one T cell receptor (beta chain) sequence, with context. Its specificity is unknown. The data are from a study of blood T cells in healthy people across ages. Across the study: Per every two T cells, about one barcoded beta molecule was captured by template switching.

Findings and caveats of the study: Changes in expanded clonotypes were possibly confounded, as the CMV status of donors was unknown. Unsorted PBMC material precluded a definitive naive versus antigen-experienced comparison.

A second PCR of about 7 to 11 cycles used a sample-barcoded 5' primer and a J-beta primer mix. From each sample, at least 2.5 million paired-end reads containing CDR3 were obtained. TCRdb ran MiXCR on the 5' RACE reads and lists one entry per CDR3 protein. The data show 1.2 million to 1.5 million distinct CDR3 sequences, around two fifths seen once. The CDR3 runs to 13 residues. Germline V gene data show CDR1 as SGHDT and CDR2 as YYEEEE. Trimming pared 4 bases from V and 6 bases from J, leaving 13 bases between. J is TRBJ1-1 and V is TRBV5-6; D gene unclear. Sequencing input: blood. The TCR sequence derives from a woman aged 18-30 years in good health. Here the CDR3 reads CASSDGPGPEAFF. The CDR3 bases are TGTGCCAGCAGCGATGGACCGGGCCCTGAAGCTTTCTTT.